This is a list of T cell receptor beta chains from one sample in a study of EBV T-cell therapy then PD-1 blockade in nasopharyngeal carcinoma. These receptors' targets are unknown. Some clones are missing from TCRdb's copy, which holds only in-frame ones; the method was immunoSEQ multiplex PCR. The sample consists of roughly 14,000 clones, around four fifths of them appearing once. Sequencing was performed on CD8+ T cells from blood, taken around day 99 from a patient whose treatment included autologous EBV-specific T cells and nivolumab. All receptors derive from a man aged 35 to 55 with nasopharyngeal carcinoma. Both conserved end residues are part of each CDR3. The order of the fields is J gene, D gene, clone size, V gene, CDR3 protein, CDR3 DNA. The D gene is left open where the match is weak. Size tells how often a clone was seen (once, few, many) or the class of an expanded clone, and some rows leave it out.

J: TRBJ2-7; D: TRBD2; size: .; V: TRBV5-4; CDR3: CASSRGLAATYEQYF; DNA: TGTGCCAGCAGCCGAGGACTAGCGGCCACCTACGAGCAGTACTTC
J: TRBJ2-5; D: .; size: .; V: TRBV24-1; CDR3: CATSVGFLETQYF; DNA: TGTGCCACCAGTGTCGGATTCTTAGAGACCCAGTACTTC
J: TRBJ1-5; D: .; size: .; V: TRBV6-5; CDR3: CASRLQPASNQPQHF; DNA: TGTGCCAGCAGACTACAACCGGCTAGCAATCAGCCCCAGCATTTT
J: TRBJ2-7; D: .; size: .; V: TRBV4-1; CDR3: CASSQGPGLPPYEQYF; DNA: TGCGCCAGCAGCCAAGGGCCGGGACTCCCCCCCTACGAGCAGTACTTC
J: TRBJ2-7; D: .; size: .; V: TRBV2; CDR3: CASSETEWVGYEQYF; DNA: TGTGCCAGCAGTGAAACGGAGTGGGTAGGCTACGAGCAGTACTTC
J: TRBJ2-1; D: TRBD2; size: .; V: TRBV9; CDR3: CASSVAGGGAFEQFF; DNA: TGTGCCAGCAGCGTAGCCGGCGGGGGGGCGTTTGAGCAGTTCTTC
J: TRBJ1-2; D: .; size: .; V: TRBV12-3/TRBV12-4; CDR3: CASSLSTNYGYTF; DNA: TGTGCCAGCAGTTTGAGTACTAACTATGGCTACACCTTC
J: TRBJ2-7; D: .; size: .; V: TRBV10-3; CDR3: CATGTGTQEYEQYF; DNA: TGTGCCACCGGAACCGGGACCCAGGAGTACGAGCAGTACTTC
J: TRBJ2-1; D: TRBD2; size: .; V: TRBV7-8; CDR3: CASSLGVRGGYNEQFF; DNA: TGTGCCAGCAGCTTAGGTGTGCGGGGGGGGTACAATGAGCAGTTCTTC
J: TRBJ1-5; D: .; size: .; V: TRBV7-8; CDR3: CASSPGRVGNQPQHF; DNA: TGTGCCAGCAGCCCTGGAAGGGTTGGCAATCAGCCCCAGCATTTT
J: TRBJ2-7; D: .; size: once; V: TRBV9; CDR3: CASSQWDRSSDEQYF; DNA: TGTGCCAGCAGCCAATGGGACCGAAGCTCTGACGAGCAGTACTTC